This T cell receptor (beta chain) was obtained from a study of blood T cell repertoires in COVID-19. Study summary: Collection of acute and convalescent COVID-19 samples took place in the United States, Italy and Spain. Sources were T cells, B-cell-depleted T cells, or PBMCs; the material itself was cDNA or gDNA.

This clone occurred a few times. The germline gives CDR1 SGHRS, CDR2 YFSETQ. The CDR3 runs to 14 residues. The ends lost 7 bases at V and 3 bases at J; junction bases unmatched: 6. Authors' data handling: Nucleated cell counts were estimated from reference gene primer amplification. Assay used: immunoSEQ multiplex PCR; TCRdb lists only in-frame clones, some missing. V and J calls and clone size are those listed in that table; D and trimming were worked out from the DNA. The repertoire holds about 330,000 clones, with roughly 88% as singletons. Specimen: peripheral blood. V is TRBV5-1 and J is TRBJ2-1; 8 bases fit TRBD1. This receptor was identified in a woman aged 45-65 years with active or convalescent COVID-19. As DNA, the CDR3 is TGCGCCAGCGAGACAGGGGATTACTACAATGAGCAGTTCTTC. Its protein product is CASETGDYYNEQFF.